Listed below are T cell receptor beta chains from one sample, sequenced in a study of blood T cell repertoires in COVID-19. Some clones are missing from TCRdb's copy, which holds only in-frame ones; the method was immunoSEQ multiplex PCR. The table shows hundreds of thousands of clones, with approximately 83% occurring only once. Sequenced: PBMCs or T cells enriched from blood (not recorded which). The receptors derive from a woman in her fifties or sixties who had been exposed to COVID-19. The CDR3 runs from the conserved cysteine through the conserved F or W. D genes are given only for firm matches. The listing skips clone size in some rows; elsewhere it reads once, few, many or a size class.

j_call: TRBJ1-3
clone_size: once
v_call: TRBV14
d_call: -
cdr3_aa: CASSHAAGNTIYF
cdr3_nt: TGTGCCAGCAGCCACGCGGCTGGAAACACCATATATTTT

j_call: TRBJ1-1
clone_size: -
v_call: TRBV2
d_call: TRBD1
cdr3_aa: CASRTGTGATEAFF
cdr3_nt: TGTGCCAGCAGAACAGGGACAGGGGCCACTGAAGCTTTCTTT

j_call: TRBJ2-7
clone_size: -
v_call: TRBV29-1
d_call: -
cdr3_aa: CSVSGTRNSYEQYF
cdr3_nt: TGCAGCGTGTCCGGGACACGGAACTCCTACGAGCAGTACTTC

j_call: TRBJ2-1
clone_size: -
v_call: TRBV10-1
d_call: TRBD1
cdr3_aa: CASSVGQGRDEQFF
cdr3_nt: TGCGCCAGCAGTGTGGGACAGGGGAGAGATGAGCAGTTCTTC

j_call: TRBJ1-2
clone_size: -
v_call: TRBV4-3
d_call: -
cdr3_aa: CASSQDKLTGYGYTF
cdr3_nt: TGCGCCAGCAGCCAAGATAAATTGACAGGCTATGGCTACACCTTC

j_call: TRBJ1-6
clone_size: -
v_call: TRBV23-1
d_call: -
cdr3_aa: CASSRGGSPLHF
cdr3_nt: TGCGCCAGCAGTCGAGGGGGTTCACCCCTCCACTTT

j_call: TRBJ1-5
clone_size: -
v_call: TRBV19
d_call: -
cdr3_aa: CAIATADDQPQHF
cdr3_nt: TGTGCCATCGCAACAGCAGACGATCAGCCCCAGCATTTT

j_call: TRBJ2-1
clone_size: -
v_call: TRBV6-5
d_call: -
cdr3_aa: CASWRRGSYNEQFF
cdr3_nt: TGTGCCAGCTGGCGACGGGGCTCCTACAATGAGCAGTTCTTC

j_call: TRBJ1-2
clone_size: -
v_call: TRBV10-3
d_call: -
cdr3_aa: CAISESAQGYYGYTF
cdr3_nt: TGTGCCATCAGTGAGTCGGCACAGGGCTACTATGGCTACACCTTC

j_call: TRBJ1-5
clone_size: few
v_call: TRBV30
d_call: -
cdr3_aa: CAWSDPGTLGQPQHF
cdr3_nt: TGTGCCTGGAGTGACCCCGGGACTTTGGGGCAGCCCCAGCATTTT

j_call: TRBJ2-1
clone_size: many
v_call: TRBV11-2
d_call: TRBD1
cdr3_aa: CASSLVMGQPTGFF
cdr3_nt: TGTGCCAGCAGCTTAGTAATGGGACAGCCCACCGGGTTCTTC

j_call: TRBJ1-1
clone_size: -
v_call: TRBV5-4
d_call: -
cdr3_aa: CASSGGFPMNTEAFF
cdr3_nt: TGTGCCAGCAGCGGGGGGTTTCCCATGAACACTGAAGCTTTCTTT

j_call: TRBJ1-4
clone_size: -
v_call: TRBV4-3
d_call: TRBD1
cdr3_aa: CASSQSGGQPSEKLFF
cdr3_nt: TGCGCCAGCAGCCAAAGTGGGGGACAGCCAAGTGAAAAACTGTTTTTT

j_call: TRBJ2-7
clone_size: -
v_call: TRBV5-1
d_call: TRBD2
cdr3_aa: CASSLLGGAQYEQYF
cdr3_nt: TGCGCCAGCAGCCTACTCGGGGGGGCGCAGTACGAGCAGTACTTC

j_call: TRBJ1-3
clone_size: -
v_call: TRBV6-2/TRBV6-3
d_call: -
cdr3_aa: CASSARTVVTGNTIYF
cdr3_nt: TGTGCCAGCAGTGCCCGGACAGTCGTAACTGGAAACACCATATATTTT

j_call: TRBJ1-2
clone_size: -
v_call: TRBV11-2
d_call: -
cdr3_aa: CASSSLRQRYYGYTF
cdr3_nt: TGTGCCAGCAGCTCCCTACGACAGCGCTACTATGGCTACACCTTC

j_call: TRBJ1-4
clone_size: -
v_call: TRBV5-1
d_call: -
cdr3_aa: CASSWDTPREKLFF
cdr3_nt: TGCGCCAGCAGTTGGGACACTCCGAGGGAAAAACTGTTTTTT

j_call: TRBJ1-5
clone_size: -
v_call: TRBV4-2
d_call: -
cdr3_aa: CASSLLPEFQQPQHF
cdr3_nt: TGTGCCAGCAGCCTACTTCCGGAGTTTCAACAGCCCCAGCATTTT

j_call: TRBJ2-7
clone_size: -
v_call: TRBV12-3/TRBV12-4
d_call: -
cdr3_aa: CASSLSDSLEQYF
cdr3_nt: TGTGCCAGCAGTTTATCAGACAGCCTCGAGCAGTACTTC

j_call: TRBJ1-4
clone_size: -
v_call: TRBV19
d_call: TRBD1
cdr3_aa: CASQGDIRKEKLFF
cdr3_nt: TGTGCCAGTCAGGGGGACATCAGGAAAGAAAAACTGTTTTTT

j_call: TRBJ2-1
clone_size: -
v_call: TRBV2
d_call: TRBD2
cdr3_aa: CASSSLAGVYNEQFF
cdr3_nt: TGTGCCAGCAGTTCCCTAGCGGGGGTTTACAATGAGCAGTTCTTC

j_call: TRBJ1-1
clone_size: few
v_call: TRBV7-2
d_call: -
cdr3_aa: CASSLFNRWSPRAEAFF
cdr3_nt: TGTGCCAGCAGCTTATTTAATCGATGGAGCCCGAGGGCTGAAGCTTTCTTT

j_call: TRBJ1-5
clone_size: -
v_call: TRBV6-1
d_call: -
cdr3_aa: CASSEGPYSNQPQHF
cdr3_nt: TGTGCCAGCAGTGAAGGGCCGTATAGCAATCAGCCCCAGCATTTT

j_call: TRBJ2-5
clone_size: -
v_call: TRBV7-8
d_call: -
cdr3_aa: CASSLGTGDGTQYF
cdr3_nt: TGTGCCAGCAGCTTAGGGACGGGGGACGGGACCCAGTACTTC

j_call: TRBJ1-4
clone_size: once
v_call: TRBV6-5
d_call: TRBD1
cdr3_aa: CASRTTDRTNEKLFF
cdr3_nt: TGTGCCAGCAGGACTACGGACAGGACTAATGAAAAACTGTTTTTT

j_call: TRBJ2-2
clone_size: few
v_call: TRBV19
d_call: -
cdr3_aa: CASSIGANTGELFF
cdr3_nt: TGTGCCAGTAGTATAGGGGCAAACACCGGGGAGCTGTTTTTT

j_call: TRBJ1-4
clone_size: few
v_call: TRBV28
d_call: -
cdr3_aa: CASRSGLSYINEKLFF
cdr3_nt: TGTGCCAGCAGGTCAGGTCTATCGTATATTAATGAAAAACTGTTTTTT

j_call: TRBJ2-6
clone_size: -
v_call: TRBV6-2/TRBV6-3
d_call: -
cdr3_aa: CASSYPRGAGANVLTF
cdr3_nt: TGTGCCAGCAGTTACCCCAGGGGAGCTGGGGCCAACGTCCTGACTTTC

j_call: TRBJ2-6
clone_size: -
v_call: TRBV19
d_call: -
cdr3_aa: CASSKWGRAGANVLTF
cdr3_nt: TGTGCCAGTAGTAAATGGGGGCGGGCTGGGGCCAACGTCCTGACTTTC